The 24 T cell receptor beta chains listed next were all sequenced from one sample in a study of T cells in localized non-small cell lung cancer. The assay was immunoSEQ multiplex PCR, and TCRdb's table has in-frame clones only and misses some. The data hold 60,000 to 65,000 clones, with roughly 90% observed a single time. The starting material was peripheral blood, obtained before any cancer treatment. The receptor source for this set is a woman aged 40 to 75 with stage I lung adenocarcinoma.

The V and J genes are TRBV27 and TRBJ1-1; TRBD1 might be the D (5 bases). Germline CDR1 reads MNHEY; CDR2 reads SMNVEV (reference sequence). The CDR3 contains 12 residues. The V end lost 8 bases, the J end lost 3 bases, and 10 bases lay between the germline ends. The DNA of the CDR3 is TGTGCCAGCTTTCAGGGTTACACTGAAGCTTTCTTT. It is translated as CASFQGYTEAFF.

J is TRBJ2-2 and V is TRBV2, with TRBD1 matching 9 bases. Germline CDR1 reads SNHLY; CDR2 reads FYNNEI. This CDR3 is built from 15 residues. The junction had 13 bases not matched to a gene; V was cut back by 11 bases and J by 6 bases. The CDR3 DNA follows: TGTGCCGGAGAACCGGGACAGGGATCGGCCGGGGAGCTGTTTTTT. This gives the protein CAGEPGQGSAGELFF.

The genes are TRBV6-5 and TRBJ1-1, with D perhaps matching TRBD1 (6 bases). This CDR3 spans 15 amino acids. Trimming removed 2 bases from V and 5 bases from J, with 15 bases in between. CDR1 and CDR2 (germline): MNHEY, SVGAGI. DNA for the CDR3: TGTGCCAGCAGTTACGAGGGGGGTCAGGGGACTGAAGCTTTCTTT. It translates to CASSYEGGQGTEAFF.

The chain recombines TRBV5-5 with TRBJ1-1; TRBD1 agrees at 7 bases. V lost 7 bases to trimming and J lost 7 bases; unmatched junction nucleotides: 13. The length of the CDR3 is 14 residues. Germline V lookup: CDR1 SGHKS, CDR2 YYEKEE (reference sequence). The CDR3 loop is CASRLQGNNSEAFF. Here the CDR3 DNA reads TGTGCCAGCCGTCTACAGGGGAACAATAGTGAAGCTTTCTTT.

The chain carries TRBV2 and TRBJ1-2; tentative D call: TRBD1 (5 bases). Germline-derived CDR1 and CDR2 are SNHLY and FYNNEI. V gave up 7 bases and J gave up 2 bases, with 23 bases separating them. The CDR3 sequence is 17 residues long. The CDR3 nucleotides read TGTGCCAGCATGAAAGGGGCAGGGAAGAATCAAAACTATGGCTACACCTTC. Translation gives CASMKGAGKNQNYGYTF.

The CDR3 sequence is CASSSQGADTEAFF. The CDR3 DNA reads as TGTGCCAGCAGCTCACAGGGGGCTGACACTGAAGCTTTCTTT. This chain links TRBV7-9 with TRBJ1-1, with TRBD1 matching over 9 bases. This CDR3 is 14 amino acids long. V lost 4 bases and J lost 3; bases outside the gene matches: 3. CDR1 SEHNR and CDR2 FQNEAQ come from the germline V gene (reference sequence).

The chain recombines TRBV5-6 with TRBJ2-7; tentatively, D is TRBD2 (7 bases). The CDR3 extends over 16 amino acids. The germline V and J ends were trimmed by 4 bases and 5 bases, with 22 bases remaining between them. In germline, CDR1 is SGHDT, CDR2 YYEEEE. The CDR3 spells CASSPFGGGRIHEQYF. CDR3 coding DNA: TGTGCCAGCAGCCCTTTTGGGGGGGGCAGGATCCACGAGCAGTACTTC.

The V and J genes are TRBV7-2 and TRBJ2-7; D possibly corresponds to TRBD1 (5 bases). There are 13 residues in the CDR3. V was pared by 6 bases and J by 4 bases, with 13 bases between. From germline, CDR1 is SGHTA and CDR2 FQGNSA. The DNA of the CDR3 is TGTGCCAGCAGAAGCTCAGGGCCGTACGAGCAGTACTTC. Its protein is CASRSSGPYEQYF.

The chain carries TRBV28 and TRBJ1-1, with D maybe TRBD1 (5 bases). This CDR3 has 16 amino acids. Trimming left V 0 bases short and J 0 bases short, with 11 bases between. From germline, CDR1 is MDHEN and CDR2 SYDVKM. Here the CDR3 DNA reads TGTGCCAGCAGTTTATGGCCCGCGGGGGTGAACACTGAAGCTTTCTTT. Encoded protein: CASSLWPAGVNTEAFF.

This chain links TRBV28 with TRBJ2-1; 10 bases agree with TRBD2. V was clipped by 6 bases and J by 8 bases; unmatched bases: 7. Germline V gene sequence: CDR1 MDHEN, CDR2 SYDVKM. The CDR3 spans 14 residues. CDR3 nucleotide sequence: TGTGCCAGCAGCCCTTCTAGCGGGAGCTATGAGCAGTTCTTC. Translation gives CASSPSSGSYEQFF. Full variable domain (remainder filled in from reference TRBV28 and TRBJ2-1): DVKVTQSSRYLVKRTGEKVFLECVQDMDHENMFWYRQDPGLGLRLIYFSYDVKMKEKGDIPEGYSVSREKKERFSLILESASTNQTSMYLCASSPSSGSYEQFFGPGTRLTVL.

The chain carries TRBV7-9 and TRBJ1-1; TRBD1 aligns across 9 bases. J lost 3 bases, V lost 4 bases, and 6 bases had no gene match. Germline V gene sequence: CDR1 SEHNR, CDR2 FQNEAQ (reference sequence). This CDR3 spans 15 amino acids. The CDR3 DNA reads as TGTGCCAGCAGCTCGTGGGACAGGGAAGACACTGAAGCTTTCTTT. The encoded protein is CASSSWDREDTEAFF.

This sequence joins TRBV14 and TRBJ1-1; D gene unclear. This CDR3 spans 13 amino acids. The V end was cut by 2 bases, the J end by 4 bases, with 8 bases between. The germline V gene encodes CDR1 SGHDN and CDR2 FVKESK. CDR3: CASSQSYSTEAFF. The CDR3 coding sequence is TGTGCCAGCAGCCAATCGTACAGCACTGAAGCTTTCTTT.

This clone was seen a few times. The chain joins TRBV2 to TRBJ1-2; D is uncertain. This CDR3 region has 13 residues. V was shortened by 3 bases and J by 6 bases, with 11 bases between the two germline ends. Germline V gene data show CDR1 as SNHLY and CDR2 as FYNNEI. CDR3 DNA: TGTGCCAGCAGTGAGGACCAGAGGGATGGCTACACCTTC. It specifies CASSEDQRDGYTF.

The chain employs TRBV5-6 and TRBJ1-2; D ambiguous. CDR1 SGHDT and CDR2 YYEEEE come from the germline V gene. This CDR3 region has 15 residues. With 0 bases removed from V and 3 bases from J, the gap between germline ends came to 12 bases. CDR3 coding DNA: TGTGCCAGCAGCTTGGCTGGCTCGGATTACTATGGCTACACCTTC. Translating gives CASSLAGSDYYGYTF. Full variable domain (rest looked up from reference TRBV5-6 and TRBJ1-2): DAGVTQSPTHLIKTRGQQVTLRCSPKSGHDTVSWYQQALGQGPQFIFQYYEEEERQRGNFPDRFSGHQFPNYSSELNVNALLLGDSALYLCASSLAGSDYYGYTFGSGTRLTVV.

This chain's CDR3 is CAWRPTSGRTDTQYF. In DNA, the CDR3 is TGTGCCTGGAGACCGACTAGCGGGAGGACAGATACGCAGTATTTT. The chain employs TRBV30 and TRBJ2-3; TRBD2 agrees at 13 bases. The length of the CDR3 is 15 residues. Germline CDR1 and CDR2: GTSNPN and SVGIG (reference sequence). The trim removed 3 bases at V and 3 bases at J, leaving 3 bases unmatched. Full variable domain (outside the CDR3, taken from reference TRBV30 and TRBJ2-3): SQTIHQWPATLVQPVGSPLSLECTVEGTSNPNLYWYRQAAGRGLQLLFYSVGIGQISSEVPQNLSASRPQDRQFILSSKKLLLSDSGFYLCAWRPTSGRTDTQYFGPGTRLTVL.

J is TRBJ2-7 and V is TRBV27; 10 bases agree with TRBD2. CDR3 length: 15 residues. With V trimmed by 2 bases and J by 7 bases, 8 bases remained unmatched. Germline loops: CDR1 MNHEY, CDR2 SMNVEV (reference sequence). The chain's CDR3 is CASSLNSGRIGEQYF. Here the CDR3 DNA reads TGTGCCAGCAGTTTAAATAGCGGGAGGATCGGGGAGCAGTACTTC.

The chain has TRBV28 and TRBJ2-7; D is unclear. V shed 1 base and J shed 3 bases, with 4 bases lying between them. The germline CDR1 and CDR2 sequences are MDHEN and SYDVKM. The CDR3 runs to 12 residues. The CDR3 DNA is TGTGCCAGCAGTTTATCAGGCTACGAGCAGTACTTC. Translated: CASSLSGYEQYF.

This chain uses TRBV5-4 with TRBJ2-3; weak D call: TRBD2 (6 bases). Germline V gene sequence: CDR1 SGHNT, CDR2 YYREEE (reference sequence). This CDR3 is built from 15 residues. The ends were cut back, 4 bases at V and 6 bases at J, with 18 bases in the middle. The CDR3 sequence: CASSPGLTMGDTQYF. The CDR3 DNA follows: TGTGCCAGCAGCCCCGGACTAACAATGGGGGATACGCAGTATTTT.

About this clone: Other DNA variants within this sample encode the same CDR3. CDR3 bases: TGTGCCAGCAGCTTTAGGGGGGAGAGTGAGCAGTTCTTC. The encoded protein is CASSFRGESEQFF. V gene TRBV5-4 combines with J gene TRBJ2-1; D may match TRBD1 or TRBD2 (6 bases each). V lost 2 bases to trimming and J lost 9 bases, with 12 bases between them. The CDR3 spans 13 residues. The germline V gene encodes CDR1 SGHNT and CDR2 YYREEE (reference sequence).

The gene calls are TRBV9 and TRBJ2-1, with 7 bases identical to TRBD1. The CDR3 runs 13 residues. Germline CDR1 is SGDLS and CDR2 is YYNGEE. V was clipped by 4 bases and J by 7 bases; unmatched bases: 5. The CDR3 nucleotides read TGTGCCAGCAGCTCCTACAGGGGTAATGAGCAGTTCTTC. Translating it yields CASSSYRGNEQFF.

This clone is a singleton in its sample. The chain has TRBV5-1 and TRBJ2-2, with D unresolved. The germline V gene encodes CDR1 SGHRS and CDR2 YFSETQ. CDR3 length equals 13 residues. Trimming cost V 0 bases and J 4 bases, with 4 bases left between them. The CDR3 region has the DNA TGCGCCAGCAGCTTGGATGTCACCGGGGAGCTGTTTTTT. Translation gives CASSLDVTGELFF.

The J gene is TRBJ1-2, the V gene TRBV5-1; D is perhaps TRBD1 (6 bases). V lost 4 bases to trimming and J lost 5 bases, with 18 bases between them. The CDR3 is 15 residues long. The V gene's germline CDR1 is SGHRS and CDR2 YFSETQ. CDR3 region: CASSPQGGGEYGYTF. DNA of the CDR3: TGCGCCAGCAGCCCACAGGGAGGCGGGGAATATGGCTACACCTTC.

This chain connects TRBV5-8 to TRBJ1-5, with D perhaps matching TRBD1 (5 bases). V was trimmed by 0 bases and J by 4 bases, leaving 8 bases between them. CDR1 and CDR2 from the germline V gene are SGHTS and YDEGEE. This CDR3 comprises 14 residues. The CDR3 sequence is CASSLGQTNQPQHF. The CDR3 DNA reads TGTGCCAGCAGCTTGGGACAGACGAATCAGCCCCAGCATTTT.

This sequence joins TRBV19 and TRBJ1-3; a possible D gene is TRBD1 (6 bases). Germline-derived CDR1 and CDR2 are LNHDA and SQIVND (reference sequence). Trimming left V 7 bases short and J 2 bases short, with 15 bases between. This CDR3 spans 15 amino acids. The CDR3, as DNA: TGTGCCAGTACATTCTCGGGGACACCTGGAAACACCATATATTTT. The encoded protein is CASTFSGTPGNTIYF.